Below are 17 T cell receptor beta chains sequenced from a single sample in a study of shared clonotypes between healthy human individuals. Data came from immunoSEQ multiplex PCR; TCRdb stores just in-frame clones and leaves some out. The data contain about 490,000 clones, 76% of them singletons. Sequences were obtained from PBMCs. Source of these receptors: a middle-aged woman in good health. Some clones in this sample may be carry-over from other donors' samples.

CDR3 nucleotides: TGTGCCAGCAGCTCTACTAGTTATGAGACCCAGTACTTC. This sequence encodes CASSSTSYETQYF. The chain joins TRBV7-3 to TRBJ2-5; D might be TRBD2 (5 bases). Per the germline V gene, CDR1 is SGHTA and CDR2 is FQGTGA. The CDR3 runs 13 residues. V lost 4 bases and J 5 bases, leaving 11 bases between the germline ends.

The genes are TRBV9 and TRBJ2-5; TRBD2 is a possible D gene (5 bases). Germline CDR1 is SGDLS and CDR2 is YYNGEE. CDR3 length equals 16 residues. V was pared by 2 bases and J by 4 bases, with 18 bases between. The CDR3 sequence: CASSVVGRLGLETQYF. The DNA for the CDR3 is TGTGCCAGCAGCGTGGTGGGGAGACTGGGCCTAGAGACCCAGTACTTC.

This clone is a singleton in its sample. V is TRBV9 and J is TRBJ2-7; maybe TRBD1 (5 bases). V lost 0 bases and J 2 bases, leaving 9 bases between the germline ends. Per the germline V gene, CDR1 is SGDLS and CDR2 is YYNGEE. There are 14 residues in the CDR3. The CDR3 nucleotides are TGTGCCAGCAGCGTAGGACGGACAACCTACGAGCAGTACTTC. Amino acids: CASSVGRTTYEQYF.

The chain joins TRBV27 to TRBJ1-4; the D gene is possibly TRBD1 (6 bases). This CDR3 is built from 15 residues. With 6 bases removed from V and 0 bases from J, the gap between germline ends came to 11 bases. Germline V gene sequence: CDR1 MNHEY, CDR2 SMNVEV (reference sequence). The CDR3 bases are TGTGCCAGCAGGACCAGGACAGCAACTAATGAAAAACTGTTTTTT. Translation gives CASRTRTATNEKLFF.

This sequence joins TRBV4-3 and TRBJ2-1; 11 nucleotides match TRBD2. The CDR3 has 18 residues. J gave up 7 bases and V 0 bases, and 11 bases lay outside the gene matches. Germline V gene lookup returns CDR1 LGHNA and CDR2 YSLEER. The CDR3 loop is CASSQDPSGRKYGNEQFF. The DNA of the CDR3 is TGCGCCAGCAGCCAAGACCCTAGCGGGAGGAAGTATGGGAATGAGCAGTTCTTC.

This clone has only one observation. The V call is TRBV7-6, the J call TRBJ2-7; D possibly corresponds to TRBD1 (5 bases). The CDR3 extends over 13 amino acids. V shed 5 bases and J shed 0 bases, with 8 bases lying between them. Germline CDR1 is SGHVS and CDR2 is FNYEAQ. This CDR3 reads CASSTDSSYEQYF. The DNA of the CDR3 is TGTGCCAGCAGCACCGACAGCTCCTACGAGCAGTACTTC.

This chain joins TRBV5-1 and TRBJ1-1; 8 nucleotides agree with TRBD1. Trimming removed 4 bases from V and 11 bases from J; junction bases left unmatched: 16. The CDR3 is made up of 15 amino acids. The germline gives CDR1 SGHRS, CDR2 YFSETQ. Written as DNA, the CDR3 is TGCGCCAGCAGCCCGGTCCCCGGACAGGGAGGGTTTGCTTTCTTT. Encoded protein: CASSPVPGQGGFAFF.

The rearrangement uses TRBV6-1 and TRBJ2-1; 7 bases are shared with TRBD2. Trimming took 0 bases from V and 8 from J; bases not matched to a gene: 13. The CDR3 runs 17 residues. Germline assignment: CDR1 MNHNS and CDR2 SASEGT. The CDR3 here is CASSEAVGLGSGDEQFF. CDR3 DNA: TGTGCCAGCAGTGAAGCGGTCGGACTAGGTTCGGGCGATGAGCAGTTCTTC.

Concerning this clone: Other DNA sequences from this sample encode an identical CDR3 as well. The chain couples TRBV18 to TRBJ2-7; TRBD2 might be the D (6 bases). V was trimmed by 3 bases and J by 2 bases, leaving 8 bases between them. The CDR3 totals 13 residues. Per germline, CDR1 KGHSH and CDR2 LQKENI. CDR3 DNA: TGTGCCAGCTCACCGGGACTTACCTACGAGCAGTACTTC. Protein sequence: CASSPGLTYEQYF.

The genes are TRBV27 and TRBJ1-2; 7 positions match TRBD1. The CDR3 is 14 amino acids. Germline-derived CDR1 and CDR2 are MNHEY and SMNVEV (reference sequence). The V gene end was trimmed by 4 bases and the J gene end by 4 bases; junction bases not matched to a gene: 6. The CDR3 sequence: CASSWVGTAYGYTF. The CDR3 coding sequence is TGTGCCAGCAGTTGGGTCGGGACAGCCTATGGCTACACCTTC.

The gene calls are TRBV6-5 and TRBJ2-3; D possibly uses TRBD1 or TRBD2 (5 bases each). CDR3 length: 13 amino acids. With 7 bases removed from V and 1 base from J, the gap between germline ends came to 9 bases. CDR1 MNHEY and CDR2 SVGAGI come from the germline V gene. CDR3: CASIGTGTDTQYF. The CDR3 bases are TGTGCCAGCATCGGGACGGGCACAGATACGCAGTATTTT.

On this clone itself: One end of the junction does not line up with germline, which may come from a read error. The same CDR3 is also encoded by other DNA sequences in this sample. The chain couples TRBV7-7 to TRBJ1-5, with D possibly being TRBD1 (5 bases). From germline, CDR1 is SSHAT and CDR2 FNYEAQ (reference sequence). This CDR3 has 14 amino acids. CDR3 loop: CASRTHRGKQPQHF. The CDR3, as DNA: TGTGCTAGCAGAACCCACCGGGGGAAACAGCCCCAGCATTTT.

In its sample, this clone was seen once. The J gene is TRBJ1-2, the V gene TRBV23-1, with D perhaps TRBD1 (6 bases). TRBV23-1 is labeled an ORF, and its function is uncertain. V lost 6 bases and J lost 0, with 23 bases in between. The CDR3 sequence is 18 residues long. The CDR3 spells CASSPRGKGEKANYGYTF. In DNA, the CDR3 is TGCGCCAGCAGCCCCAGGGGCAAAGGAGAGAAAGCTAACTATGGCTACACCTTC.

Only a few counts were recorded for this clone. The chain couples TRBV27 to TRBJ2-2, with D maybe TRBD2 (7 bases). Between the trimmed V and J ends, which lost 1 base and 6 bases, there was a span of 9 bases. Germline V lookup: CDR1 MNHEY, CDR2 SMNVEV (reference sequence). The CDR3 is 14 residues long. The CDR3, as DNA: TGTGCCAGCAGTTTATGGGGGGGGCCCGGGGAGCTGTTTTTT. Its translation is CASSLWGGPGELFF.

This chain uses TRBV30 with TRBJ1-1, with a weak D call TRBD1 (5 bases). CDR1 is GTSNPN and CDR2 is SVGIG in the germline V gene (reference sequence). The CDR3 has 13 amino acids. Between the trimmed V and J ends, which lost 1 base and 3 bases, there was a span of 9 bases. The CDR3, as DNA: TGTGCCTGGAGTGCTACGGGGGACACTGAAGCTTTCTTT. This sequence encodes CAWSATGDTEAFF. Complete variable domain (other parts from reference TRBV30 and TRBJ1-1): SQTIHQWPATLVQPVGSPLSLECTVEGTSNPNLYWYRQAAGRGLQLLFYSVGIGQISSEVPQNLSASRPQDRQFILSSKKLLLSDSGFYLCAWSATGDTEAFFGQGTRLTVV.

As concerns this clone: This likely came from a read error, as a far larger clone is one base away. The CDR3 end shows no conserved phenylalanine or tryptophan, and so a read error is likely. The rearrangement joins TRBV6-6 to TRBJ1-1; D perhaps matches TRBD1 (6 bases). Trimming cost V 5 bases and J 7 bases, with 17 bases left between them. The V gene's germline CDR1 is MNHNY and CDR2 SVGAGI (reference sequence). The CDR3 is made up of 14 amino acids. CDR3 in amino acids: CASSGLGGGGEAFL. CDR3 coding DNA: TGTGCCAGCAGTGGACTGGGGGGGGGCGGTGAAGCTTTCCTT.

The CDR3 nucleotides are TGTGCCAGCAGCCTGAGCCCAGGATCCGAAACGCAGTATTTT. Its translation: CASSLSPGSETQYF. The gene calls are TRBV7-3 and TRBJ2-3, with unresolved D. Germline V gene data show CDR1 as SGHTA and CDR2 as FQGTGA. Trimming took off 5 bases at V and 9 bases at J, with 18 bases between the two ends. The CDR3 runs 14 residues.